This entry lists 15 T cell receptor beta chains sequenced from one sample in a study of neoadjuvant anti-PD-1 for oral cavity cancer. Some clones are missing from TCRdb's copy, which holds only in-frame ones; the method was immunoSEQ multiplex PCR. The sample lists under 15,000 clones, roughly three fifths occurring once. Sequencing used PBMCs, obtained before nivolumab (anti-PD-1) treatment. These TCRs come from a person aged 40-85 years with oral cavity squamous cell carcinoma.

The chain uses TRBV7-3 and TRBJ2-1, with 10 bases that match TRBD2. The CDR3 loop spans 14 amino acids. The germline V gene has CDR1 SGHTA and CDR2 FQGTGA. The J segment lost 6 bases and the V segment lost 5 bases, leaving 4 bases of the junction unmatched. The CDR3 sequence is CASSDSGRLNEQFF. In nucleotides, the CDR3 is TGTGCCAGCAGCGATAGCGGGAGGCTCAATGAGCAGTTCTTC. Combining the CDR3 with reference TRBV7-3 and TRBJ2-1 gives the whole variable domain GAGVSQTPSNKVTEKGKYVELRCDPISGHTALYWYRQSLGQGPEFLIYFQGTGAADDSGLPNDRFFAVRPEGSVSTLKIQRTERGDSAVYLCASSDSGRLNEQFFGPGTRLTVL.

The chain is built from TRBV10-2 and TRBJ2-3, with 7 bases identical to TRBD2. Germline CDR1 WSHSY, CDR2 SAAADI. Losses at the gene ends were 5 bases for V and 1 base for J; bases not matched to a gene: 6. The CDR3 extends over 15 amino acids. DNA for the CDR3: TGCGCCAGCAGTCCGGCGGGAGTCGGCACAGATACGCAGTATTTT. Its protein is CASSPAGVGTDTQYF.

About this clone: The junction shows a germline mismatch at one end, possibly a read error. The chain employs TRBV7-6 and TRBJ2-2; 9 bases fit TRBD2. This CDR3 contains 15 residues. Germline-derived CDR1 and CDR2 are SGHVS and FNYEAQ. The chain's CDR3 is CASSVAGVNTGELFF. Here the CDR3 DNA reads TGTGCCAGCAGCGTAGCGGGGGTGAACACCGGGGAGCTGTTTTTT. Looking up the rest from reference TRBV7-6 and TRBJ2-2 gives the full variable domain: GAGVSQSPRYKVTKRGQDVALRCDPISGHVSLYWYRQALGQGPEFLTYFNYEAQQDKSGLPNDRFSAERPEGSISTLTIQRTEQRDSAMYRCASSVAGVNTGELFFGEGSRLTVL.

This clone appeared a few times. The chain links TRBV7-8 to TRBJ1-1; D is unresolved. Per germline, CDR1 SGHVS and CDR2 FQNEAQ. CDR3 size: 13 residues. V gave up 4 bases and J gave up 6 bases, with 12 bases separating them. The CDR3 nucleotides read TGTGCCAGCAGCTCAGGATCGGGGTCTGAAGCTTTCTTT. Translating gives CASSSGSGSEAFF.

The rearrangement links TRBV12-5 to TRBJ1-5; TRBD1 might be the D (5 bases). CDR1 and CDR2 (germline): LGHNT, FRNRAP. V lost 7 bases and J 6 bases, leaving 22 bases between the germline ends. This CDR3 has 16 residues. CDR3 nucleotide sequence: TGTGCTAGTGCTCAACCCTGGGCAGGACAACTTCAGCCCCAGCATTTT. Encoded protein: CASAQPWAGQLQPQHF.

The gene calls are TRBV28 and TRBJ2-5, with TRBD2 identical over 12 bases. V trimming: 5 bases; J trimming: 2 bases; junction bases outside the gene matches: 3. The CDR3 totals 15 residues. CDR1 is MDHEN and CDR2 is SYDVKM in the germline V gene. CDR3 bases: TGTGCCAGCAGTCCTAGCGGGAGGGTTCAAGAGACCCAGTACTTC. This encodes CASSPSGRVQETQYF.

The CDR3 reads CASSRQTVSSYEQYF. The CDR3 nucleotides read TGTGCCAGCAGCCGCCAGACGGTTAGCTCCTACGAGCAGTACTTC. V gene TRBV6-5 combines with J gene TRBJ2-7; the D is unclear. Trimming took off 6 bases at V and 0 bases at J, with 15 bases between the two ends. CDR3 length: 15 residues. Germline CDR1 MNHEY, CDR2 SVGAGI.

A word on this clone: A read error may produce the germline difference seen at one junction end. The CDR3 coding sequence is TGTGCCAGCAGCTTATCGTCCTTC. It codes for CASSLSSF. This chain links TRBV7-2 with TRBJ1-2; D not resolved. Per the germline V gene, CDR1 is SGHTA and CDR2 is FQGNSA. CDR3 length equals 8 residues.

This sequence joins TRBV5-6 and TRBJ2-3; weak D call: TRBD2 (7 bases). Germline V gene lookup returns CDR1 SGHDT and CDR2 YYEEEE. This CDR3 spans 15 amino acids. V was cut by 7 bases and J by 2 bases, with 17 bases left in between. The DNA of the CDR3 is TGTGCCAGCTACGATAGGGGGGGTAACACAGATACGCAGTATTTT. It translates to CASYDRGGNTDTQYF.

The rearrangement joins TRBV28 to TRBJ2-2; D is perhaps TRBD2 (6 bases). V lost 3 bases and J 6 bases, leaving 14 bases between the germline ends. Germline assignment: CDR1 MDHEN and CDR2 SYDVKM. The CDR3 has 15 amino acids. CDR3 loop: CASSLEGGRAGELFF. The CDR3 DNA reads TGTGCCAGCAGTTTGGAGGGAGGAAGGGCCGGGGAGCTGTTTTTT.

The sample holds a few counts of this clone. CDR3 sequence reads: CASNFLNSPLHF. Here the CDR3 DNA reads TGTGCCAGTAACTTTCTAAATTCACCCCTCCACTTT. The rearrangement links TRBV19 to TRBJ1-6; D is ambiguous. Deletions cut 7 bases from V and 7 bases from J, with 8 bases between. Germline loops: CDR1 LNHDA, CDR2 SQIVND (reference sequence). The CDR3 length is 12 residues.

The chain recombines TRBV5-1 with TRBJ2-3; the D gene is possibly TRBD2 (6 bases). The CDR3 has 13 amino acids. Per the germline V gene, CDR1 is SGHRS and CDR2 is YFSETQ. Trimming cost V 5 bases and J 4 bases, with 11 bases left between them. CDR3 residues: CASRRDGADTQYF. CDR3 nucleotide sequence: TGCGCCAGCAGGCGGGATGGGGCAGATACGCAGTATTTT.

V gene TRBV7-9 combines with J gene TRBJ2-7; no firm D call. This CDR3 contains 12 residues. Germline CDR1 and CDR2: SEHNR and FQNEAQ (reference sequence). V was cut by 0 bases and J by 6 bases, with 6 bases left in between. The CDR3 bases are TGTGCCAGCAGCTTAGCAAGGACCGAGCAGTACTTC. Residues: CASSLARTEQYF.

This chain links TRBV4-1 with TRBJ1-4; 9 nucleotides match TRBD1. Germline CDR1 and CDR2: MGHRA and YSYEKL. V was clipped by 4 bases and J by 5 bases; unmatched bases: 11. The CDR3 is 17 amino acids. The CDR3 sequence is CASSPGQGQRGNEKLFF. The DNA for the CDR3 is TGCGCCAGCAGCCCCGGACAGGGGCAAAGGGGCAATGAAAAACTGTTTTTT.

The chain links TRBV5-1 to TRBJ2-1, with no clear D. Trimming removed 4 bases from V and 5 bases from J, with 4 bases in between. Germline loops: CDR1 SGHRS, CDR2 YFSETQ. CDR3 length: 11 residues. The CDR3 loop reads CASSLHNEQFF. Written as DNA, the CDR3 is TGCGCCAGCAGCCTACACAATGAGCAGTTCTTC.